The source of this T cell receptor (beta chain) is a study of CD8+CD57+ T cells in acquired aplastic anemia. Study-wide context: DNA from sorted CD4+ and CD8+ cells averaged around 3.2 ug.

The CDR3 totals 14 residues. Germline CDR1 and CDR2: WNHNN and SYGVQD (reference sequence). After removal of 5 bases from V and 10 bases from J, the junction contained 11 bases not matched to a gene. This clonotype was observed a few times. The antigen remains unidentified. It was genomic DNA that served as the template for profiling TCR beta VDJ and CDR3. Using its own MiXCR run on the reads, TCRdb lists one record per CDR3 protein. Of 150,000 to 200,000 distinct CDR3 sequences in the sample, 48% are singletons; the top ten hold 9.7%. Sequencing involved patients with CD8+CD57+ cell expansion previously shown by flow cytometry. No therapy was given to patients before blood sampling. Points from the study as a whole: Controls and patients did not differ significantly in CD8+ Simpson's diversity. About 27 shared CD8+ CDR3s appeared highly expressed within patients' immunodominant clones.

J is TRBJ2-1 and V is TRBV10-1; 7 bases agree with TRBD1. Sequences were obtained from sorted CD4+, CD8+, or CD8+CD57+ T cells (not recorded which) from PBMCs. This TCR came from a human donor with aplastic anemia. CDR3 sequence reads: CASSPSEGTAEQFF. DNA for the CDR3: TGCGCCAGCAGTCCGTCCGAAGGGACAGCGGAGCAGTTCTTC.